This T cell receptor (beta chain) came from a study of patients and donors after allogeneic stem cell transplantation. CDR1 and CDR2 from the germline V gene are SQVTM and ANQGSEA. This CDR3 is built from 13 residues. V lost 3 bases and J 9 bases, leaving 17 bases between the germline ends. This clonotype was recorded a few times. TCRdb passed the RT-PCR reads through MiXCR, listing each CDR3 protein once. The table lists about 90,000 distinct CDR3 sequences, around 46% of them singletons. The J gene is TRBJ1-1, the V gene TRBV29-1; unclear D gene. This TCR came from a human donor who was either an allogeneic HSCT recipient or a stem cell or donor lymphocyte infusion donor (not recorded which). It is not recorded whose cells these are; they may come from a transplant donor. Source material: blood, either unsorted or a sorted T cell fraction (not recorded which). The CDR3 is CSVDATSIDQAFF. The CDR3 DNA sequence: TGCAGCGTTGACGCGACATCCATAGACCAAGCTTTCTTT. The full variable domain, its missing parts supplied by reference TRBV29-1 and TRBJ1-1, is SAVISQKPSRDICQRGTSLTIQCQVDSQVTMMFWYRQQPGQSLTLIATANQGSEATYESGFVIDKFPISRPNLTFSTLTVSNMSPEDSSIYLCSVDATSIDQAFFGQGTRLTVV.